Listed below are T cell receptor beta chains from one sample, sequenced in a study of shared clonotypes between healthy human individuals. TCRdb keeps only in-frame clones here, not all; method: immunoSEQ multiplex PCR. The sample lists roughly 500,000 clones, about 78% occurring once. Material: PBMCs. These receptors all stem from a woman aged 35 to 49 in good health. Some clones in this sample may be carry-over from other donors' samples. Each CDR3 is given with its conserved first and last residue. Fields, in order: CDR3 length, D gene, clone size, J gene, V gene, CDR3 protein, CDR3 DNA. A D gene is named only where the DNA matches it firmly. Size is stated for part of the rows, as once, few or many counts, or as a class when the clone is expanded.

>12|-|-|TRBJ1-3|TRBV9
CASSETGNTIYF
TGTGCCAGCAGCGAAACAGGAAACACCATATATTTT
>17|-|-|TRBJ1-5|TRBV7-3
CASSPKTGIHSNQPQHF
TGTGCCAGCAGCCCAAAAACAGGGATCCATAGCAATCAGCCCCAGCATTTT
>12|-|once|TRBJ2-2|TRBV27
CASSTRTGELFF
TGTGCCAGCAGTACCAGGACCGGGGAGCTGTTTTTT
>15|-|many|TRBJ2-1|TRBV5-1
CASSLGQGPNNEQFF
TGCGCCAGCAGCTTGGGGCAGGGACCGAACAATGAGCAGTTCTTC
>15|-|-|TRBJ2-7|TRBV6-1
CASSVSYGQSYEQYF
TGTGCCAGCAGTGTATCATACGGACAGTCCTACGAGCAGTACTTC
>14|TRBD1|few|TRBJ1-1|TRBV6-6
CASRQGARNTEAFF
TGTGCCAGCAGGCAGGGGGCGCGAAACACTGAAGCTTTCTTT
>12|-|-|TRBJ1-4|TRBV29-1
CSVEGNNEKLFF
TGCAGCGTTGAAGGGAATAATGAAAAACTGTTTTTT
>14|-|once|TRBJ2-1|TRBV30
CAWSVAGPHNEQFF
TGTGCCTGGAGTGTGGCAGGGCCCCACAATGAGCAGTTCTTC
>15|TRBD1|-|TRBJ1-4|TRBV6-6
CASSTEDRGFEKLFF
TGTGCCAGCAGCACCGAGGACAGGGGCTTTGAAAAACTGTTTTTT
>15|TRBD1|-|TRBJ2-1|TRBV11-3
CASSAGQGAPGEQFF
TGTGCCAGCAGCGCCGGACAGGGGGCCCCGGGTGAGCAGTTCTTC
>13|TRBD1|few|TRBJ1-1|TRBV4-3
CASSQTGDTEAFF
TGCGCCAGCAGCCAAACAGGGGACACTGAAGCTTTCTTT
>16|TRBD1|-|TRBJ2-7|TRBV7-8
CASSSPGQGISYEQYF
TGTGCCAGCAGTTCCCCGGGACAGGGGATCTCCTACGAGCAGTACTTC
>14|TRBD2|-|TRBJ2-2|TRBV29-1
CSVATSGNTGELFF
TGCAGCGTTGCTACTAGCGGGAACACCGGGGAGCTGTTTTTT
>16|-|-|TRBJ1-1|TRBV7-9
CASKPYRDAMNTEAFF
TGTGCCAGCAAGCCGTATAGGGACGCAATGAACACTGAAGCTTTCTTT
>17|TRBD2|-|TRBJ2-7|TRBV30
CAWSTGLAGVRSYEQYF
TGTGCCTGGAGTACTGGACTAGCGGGAGTACGGTCCTACGAGCAGTACTTC
>14|TRBD1|-|TRBJ2-3|TRBV7-2
CASSFDRVADTQYF
TGTGCCAGCAGCTTCGACAGGGTTGCAGATACGCAGTATTTT
>13|-|-|TRBJ1-1|TRBV10-3
CAISEQENTEAFF
TGTGCCATCAGTGAACAGGAAAACACTGAAGCTTTCTTT
>16|TRBD1|-|TRBJ1-1|TRBV27
CASSANRDSLNTEAFF
TGTGCCAGCAGTGCGAATCGGGACAGCCTGAACACTGAAGCTTTCTTT
>15|TRBD2|-|TRBJ2-1|TRBV19
CASTRTFSGRGEQFF
TGTGCCAGTACCCGAACTTTTAGCGGGAGGGGTGAGCAGTTCTTC
>16|TRBD2|-|TRBJ2-1|TRBV4-1
CASSQPTSGRPNEQFF
TGCGCCAGCAGCCAGCCCACTAGCGGGAGGCCCAATGAGCAGTTCTTC
>16|TRBD2|-|TRBJ2-1|TRBV4-2
CASSHEWTSGYNEQFF
TGTGCCAGCAGCCATGAATGGACTAGCGGTTACAATGAGCAGTTCTTC
>16|TRBD2|-|TRBJ2-5|TRBV9
CASSVSSGRWGETQYF
TGTGCCAGCAGCGTATCTAGCGGGAGGTGGGGGGAGACCCAGTACTTC
>17|-|-|TRBJ2-3|TRBV5-1
CASSSGVKAGSTDTQYF
TGCGCCAGCAGCAGCGGAGTTAAGGCAGGTAGCACAGATACGCAGTATTTT
>15|-|few|TRBJ2-7|TRBV7-3
CASSLGEAKIYEQYF
TGTGCCAGCAGCTTAGGGGAGGCTAAAATATACGAGCAGTACTTC
>17|-|once|TRBJ2-1|TRBV11-3
CASSLGVGSVPNNEQFF
TGTGCCAGCAGCTTGGGGGTGGGGAGCGTGCCGAACAATGAGCAGTTCTTC
>14|-|-|TRBJ1-1|TRBV7-8
CASSLGGSGTEAFF
TGTGCCAGCAGCTTAGGAGGAAGCGGCACTGAAGCTTTCTTT
>16|TRBD2|-|TRBJ2-3|TRBV5-1
CASSEGTSGRLDTQYF
TGCGCCAGCAGCGAAGGGACTAGCGGGAGACTAGATACGCAGTATTTT
>13|-|-|TRBJ2-7|TRBV19
CASSMGQTYEQYF
TGTGCCAGTAGTATGGGGCAGACTTACGAGCAGTACTTC
>15|-|-|TRBJ2-7|TRBV5-5
CASSFQDGYWYEQYF
TGTGCCAGCAGCTTCCAGGACGGATATTGGTACGAGCAGTACTTC
>12|-|-|TRBJ1-2|TRBV28
CASRGRIYGYTF
TGTGCCAGCAGGGGCCGCATATATGGCTACACCTTC
>13|TRBD1|once|TRBJ2-7|TRBV28
CASRTGSAYEQYF
TGTGCCAGCAGGACAGGGAGCGCCTACGAGCAGTACTTC
>15|TRBD2|-|TRBJ2-7|TRBV6-5
CASRRLAGGSYEQYF
TGTGCCAGCAGGAGACTAGCGGGAGGGTCCTACGAGCAGTACTTC
>13|-|-|TRBJ2-2|TRBV5-1
CASSLEGGGELFF
TGCGCCAGCAGTTTAGAAGGTGGCGGGGAGCTGTTTTTT
>11|-|-|TRBJ2-2|TRBV5-6
CASRCDGELFF
TGTGCCAGCAGGTGTGACGGGGAGCTGTTTTTT
>14|-|-|TRBJ2-3|TRBV6-1
CASSEGRGTDTQYF
TGTGCCAGCAGTGAAGGGAGGGGCACAGATACGCAGTATTTT
>17|TRBD2|-|TRBJ2-1|TRBV5-1
CASRPGLAGNSYNEQFF
TGCGCCAGCAGACCCGGACTAGCGGGGAACTCCTACAATGAGCAGTTCTTC
>17|-|-|TRBJ1-2|TRBV28
CASSLVSKPGMSWGYTF
TGTGCCAGCAGTTTAGTATCCAAACCCGGGATGAGCTGGGGCTACACCTTC
>12|TRBD2|-|TRBJ2-5|TRBV18
CASSLAGETQYF
TGTGCCAGCTCACTAGCGGGAGAGACCCAGTACTTC
>13|-|-|TRBJ1-5|TRBV28
CASREGDYQPQHF
TGTGCCAGTCGTGAGGGGGACTATCAGCCCCAGCATTTT
>15|TRBD2|-|TRBJ2-7|TRBV7-9
CASSWKRDSSYEQYF
TGTGCCAGCAGCTGGAAGCGGGATAGCTCCTACGAGCAGTACTTC
>13|-|few|TRBJ2-5|TRBV30
CAWSARGGGTQYF
TGTGCCTGGAGCGCTAGAGGAGGGGGGACCCAGTACTTC
>13|-|once|TRBJ2-4|TRBV15
CATSTLTKNIQYF
TGTGCCACCAGCACCCTAACCAAAAACATTCAGTACTTC
>15|-|few|TRBJ2-2|TRBV30
CAWRDSDSHTGELFF
TGTGCCTGGAGGGATTCGGACTCCCACACCGGGGAGCTGTTTTTT
>17|TRBD2|-|TRBJ2-1|TRBV11-3
CASSLVPGLADYNEQFF
TGTGCCAGCAGCTTAGTACCGGGACTAGCGGACTACAATGAGCAGTTCTTC
>16|TRBD2|once|TRBJ2-2|TRBV4-3
CASSPLTSRDTGELFF
TGCGCCAGCAGCCCGCTGACTAGCAGGGACACCGGGGAGCTGTTTTTT
>14|TRBD2|once|TRBJ2-3|TRBV7-9
CASRKREITDTQYF
TGTGCCAGCAGGAAGCGGGAGATCACAGATACGCAGTATTTT
>15|TRBD1|many|TRBJ1-1|TRBV5-1
CASSLEGTANTEAFF
TGCGCCAGCAGCTTGGAAGGGACAGCCAACACTGAAGCTTTCTTT
>14|-|-|TRBJ2-2|TRBV18
CASSPSQTTGELFF
TGTGCCAGCTCACCTAGTCAAACTACCGGGGAGCTGTTTTTT
>13|-|-|TRBJ1-1|TRBV28
CASSNRRTFPAFF
TGTGCCAGCAGCAACCGTCGAACCTTCCCAGCTTTCTTT
>14|TRBD1|-|TRBJ2-2|TRBV6-5
CASSGQGATGELFF
TGTGCCAGCAGTGGACAGGGGGCCACCGGGGAGCTGTTTTTT
>14|-|-|TRBJ1-5|TRBV11-2
CASSLAGGEQPQHF
TGTGCCAGCAGCTTAGCCGGGGGCGAGCAGCCCCAGCATTTT
>13|-|few|TRBJ2-5|TRBV9
CASSVWGEETQYF
TGTGCCAGCAGCGTTTGGGGAGAGGAGACCCAGTACTTC
>14|TRBD2|-|TRBJ2-3|TRBV2
CASSSLAGGDTQYF
TGTGCCAGCAGTTCCCTAGCGGGAGGAGATACGCAGTATTTT
>15|-|-|TRBJ2-1|TRBV4-1
CASSSTAVRYTEQFF
TGCGCCAGCAGCTCCACCGCGGTGAGGTATACTGAGCAGTTCTTC
>16|TRBD1|few|TRBJ2-5|TRBV10-1
CASSETGTGIQETQYF
TGCGCCAGCAGTGAGACCGGGACAGGGATACAAGAGACCCAGTACTTC
>15|TRBD1|-|TRBJ1-2|TRBV5-1
CASSLSGQGGRGYTF
TGCGCCAGCAGCTTGTCCGGACAGGGGGGACGTGGCTACACCTTC
>16|TRBD2|-|TRBJ2-5|TRBV6-5
CASSYSIGAGGETQYF
TGTGCCAGCAGTTACTCGATAGGTGCGGGGGGAGAGACCCAGTACTTC
>14|TRBD2|-|TRBJ2-1|TRBV5-6
CASSPGLAGVEQFF
TGTGCCAGCAGCCCGGGACTAGCGGGAGTTGAGCAGTTCTTC
>15|TRBD2|-|TRBJ2-7|TRBV19
CASSMVASGYGEQYF
TGTGCCAGTAGTATGGTGGCTAGCGGGTATGGCGAGCAGTACTTC
>12|-|-|TRBJ2-2|TRBV7-8
CASSPTTGELFF
TGTGCCAGCAGCCCCACGACCGGGGAGCTGTTTTTT